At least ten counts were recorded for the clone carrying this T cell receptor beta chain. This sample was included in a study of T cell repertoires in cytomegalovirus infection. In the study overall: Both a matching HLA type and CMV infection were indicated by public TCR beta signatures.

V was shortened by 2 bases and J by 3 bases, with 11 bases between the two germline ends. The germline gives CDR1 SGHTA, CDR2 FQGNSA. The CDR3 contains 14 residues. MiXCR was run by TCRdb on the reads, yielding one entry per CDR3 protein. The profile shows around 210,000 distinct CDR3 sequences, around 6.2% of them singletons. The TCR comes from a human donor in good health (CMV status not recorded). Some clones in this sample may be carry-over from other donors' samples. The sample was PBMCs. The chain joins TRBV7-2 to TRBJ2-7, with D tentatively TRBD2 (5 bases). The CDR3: CASSLYAGFYEQYF. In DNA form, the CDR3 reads TGTGCCAGCAGCTTATACGCGGGTTTCTACGAGCAGTACTTC.